This T cell receptor beta chain appears in the sequencing data of a study of cytomegalovirus exposure and HLA in healthy donors. A word on this clone: The antigen remains undetermined.

CDR3 size: 11 residues. Trimming left V 2 bases short and J 15 bases short, with 11 bases between. CDR1 and CDR2 from the germline V gene are GTSNPN and SVGIG (reference sequence). Samples came from healthy bone marrow donors. Study-level results: The authors later found HLA-associated TCR beta chains more clonally expanded than equally common others. A highly shared variant cluster was judged a likely technical artifact. In an earlier analysis, productive rearrangement rates for most beta V segments clustered near 87% or 30%.

The PCR had 60 Vbeta and 13 Jbeta primers. Data came from immunoSEQ multiplex PCR; TCRdb stores just in-frame clones and leaves some out. Of approximately 150,000 clones in the sample, around 81% were seen once. The sequencing sample was made of PBMCs. The V call is TRBV30, the J call TRBJ2-6; a possible D gene is TRBD2 (6 bases). The sequence was obtained from a woman between 35 and 50 years old in good health and CMV-seronegative. CDR3 region: CAWSLQGGLTF. Written as DNA, the CDR3 is TGTGCCTGGAGTTTGCAGGGAGGCCTGACTTTC.